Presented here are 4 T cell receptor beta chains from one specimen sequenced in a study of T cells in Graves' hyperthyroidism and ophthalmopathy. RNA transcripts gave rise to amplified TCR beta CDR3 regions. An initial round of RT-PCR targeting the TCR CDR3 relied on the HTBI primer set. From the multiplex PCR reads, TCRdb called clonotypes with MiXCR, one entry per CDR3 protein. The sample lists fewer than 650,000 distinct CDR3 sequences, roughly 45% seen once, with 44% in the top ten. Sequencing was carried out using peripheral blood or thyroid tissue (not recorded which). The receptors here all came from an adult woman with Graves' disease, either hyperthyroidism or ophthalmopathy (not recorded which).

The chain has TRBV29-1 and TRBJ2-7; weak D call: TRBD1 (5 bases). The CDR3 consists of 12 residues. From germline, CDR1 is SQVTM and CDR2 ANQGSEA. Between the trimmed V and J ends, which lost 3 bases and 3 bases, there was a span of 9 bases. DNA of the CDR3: TGCAGCGTTGAGCAGGGTATCTACGAGCAGTACTTC. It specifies CSVEQGIYEQYF.

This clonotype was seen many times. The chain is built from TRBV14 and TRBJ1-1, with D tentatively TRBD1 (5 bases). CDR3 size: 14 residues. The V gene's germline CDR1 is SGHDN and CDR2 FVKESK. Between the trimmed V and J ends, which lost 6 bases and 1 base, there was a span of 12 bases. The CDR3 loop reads CASRQLQANTEAFF. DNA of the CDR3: TGTGCCAGCAGACAATTACAGGCGAACACTGAAGCTTTCTTT.

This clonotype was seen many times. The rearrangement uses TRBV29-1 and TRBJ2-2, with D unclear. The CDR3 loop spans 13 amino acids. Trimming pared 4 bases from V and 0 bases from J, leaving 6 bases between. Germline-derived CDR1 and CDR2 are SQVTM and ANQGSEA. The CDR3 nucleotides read TGCAGCGTTGCACACACGAACACCGGGGAGCTGTTTTTT. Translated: CSVAHTNTGELFF.

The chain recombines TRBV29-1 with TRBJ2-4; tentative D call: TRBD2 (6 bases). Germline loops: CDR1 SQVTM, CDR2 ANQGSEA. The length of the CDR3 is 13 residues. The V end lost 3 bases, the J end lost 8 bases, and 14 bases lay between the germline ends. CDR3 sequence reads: CSVERGMRDIQYF. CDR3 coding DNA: TGCAGCGTTGAGCGCGGGATGAGGGACATTCAGTACTTC.